This T cell receptor beta chain comes out of a study of T-cell reconstitution after alpha-beta-depleted transplantation in children. Germline V gene sequence: CDR1 DFQATT, CDR2 SNEGSKA (reference sequence). The V segment lost 3 bases and the J segment 4 bases; nucleotides outside the gene matches: 8. The CDR3 totals 15 residues. Using unique molecular identifiers, the investigators prepared the TCRbeta library. TCRdb re-analysed the PCR reads in MiXCR, keeping a single row per CDR3 protein. The sample lists about 900,000 distinct CDR3 sequences; about 29% were seen once. The chain links TRBV20-1 to TRBJ2-1, with 8 positions matching TRBD2. This receptor was obtained from a boy younger than two who had a stem cell transplant for SCID, so the T cells may come from the graft donor. This specimen consisted of PBMCs, mostly from graft donor cells, obtained 360 days after TCRalphabeta/CD19-depleted stem cell transplant. CDR3 nucleotides: TGCAGTGCTAGGGGTCCTAGCGGGCTGTACAATGAGCAGTTCTTC. It encodes CSARGPSGLYNEQFF.